Following are 32 T cell receptor beta chains from one sample sequenced in a study of OX40 agonist ivuxolimab in advanced cancers. Produced via immunoSEQ multiplex PCR; TCRdb's table is partial and in-frame only. The table shows tens of thousands of clones, with about nine tenths occurring only once. The sequencing used CD4+ or CD8+ T cells sorted from blood, collected in a trial of the OX40 agonist ivuxolimab. These receptors all come from an adult with an advanced solid tumor such as melanoma, head and neck, liver or kidney cancer.

This clone was detected only a few times. The rearrangement joins TRBV6-1 to TRBJ1-5; tentatively, D is TRBD1 (5 bases). Germline V gene data show CDR1 as MNHNS and CDR2 as SASEGT. The ends were cut back, 4 bases at V and 1 base at J, with 11 bases in the middle. This CDR3 spans 15 amino acids. The CDR3 spells CASSASWGSNQPQHF. Here the CDR3 DNA reads TGTGCCAGCAGTGCCTCTTGGGGGAGCAATCAGCCCCAGCATTTT.

The chain combines TRBV7-6 with TRBJ2-3; TRBD2 matches at 8 bases. CDR1 is SGHVS and CDR2 is FNYEAQ in the germline V gene. Germline trimming cut 5 bases from V and 14 bases from J; bases unmatched to any gene: 12. The CDR3 is made up of 13 amino acids. This CDR3 is CASSGRGAGGPYF. The CDR3 DNA is TGTGCCAGCAGCGGCCGGGGGGCGGGGGGCCCGTATTTT.

The rearrangement joins TRBV5-6 to TRBJ2-5, with D tentatively TRBD1 or TRBD2 (7 bases each). CDR1 and CDR2 from the germline V gene are SGHDT and YYEEEE. The CDR3 spans 16 residues. V lost 1 base and J lost 4, with 17 bases in between. The CDR3 region is CASSLWAGGDRETQYF. The CDR3 nucleotides read TGTGCCAGCAGCTTGTGGGCAGGGGGGGATAGAGAGACCCAGTACTTC.

J is TRBJ2-7 and V is TRBV21-1; TRBD2, the D gene given by the table, was not confirmed from the DNA. TRBV21-1 is flagged as a pseudogene. This CDR3 comprises 18 residues. DNA of the CDR3: TGTGCCAGCAGCCCTTGGAGCCGTAGCGGGGGGGGCTCCTACGAGCAGTACGTC. Protein sequence: CASSPWSRSGGGSYEQYV.

The chain links TRBV2 to TRBJ1-4, with TRBD1 as a possible D gene (5 bases). CDR3 length: 16 amino acids. Between the trimmed V and J ends, which lost 6 bases and 8 bases, there was a span of 22 bases. Germline V gives CDR1 SNHLY, CDR2 FYNNEI. The CDR3 DNA reads as TGTGCCAGCAGCCGGATGGTGAGGGGTCCGGAGGAAAAACTGTTTTTT. This encodes CASSRMVRGPEEKLFF.

The gene calls are TRBV5-1 and TRBJ2-7; weak D call: TRBD2 (6 bases). Deletions cut 0 bases from V and 3 bases from J, with 7 bases between. The CDR3 totals 13 residues. Germline values: CDR1 SGHRS, CDR2 YFSETQ. CDR3: CASSLGGDYEQYF. CDR3 nucleotide sequence: TGCGCCAGCAGCTTGGGCGGGGACTACGAGCAGTACTTC.

This chain joins TRBV10-3 and TRBJ1-1; weak D call: TRBD1 (5 bases). The CDR3 loop spans 14 amino acids. Germline V gives CDR1 ENHRY, CDR2 SYGVKD. The germline V and J ends were trimmed by 3 bases and 0 bases, with 8 bases remaining between them. The CDR3 coding sequence is TGTGCCATCAGTGACTCAGGGCTGAACACTGAAGCTTTCTTT. Residues: CAISDSGLNTEAFF.

This clone was counted a few times. The V call is TRBV11-2, the J call TRBJ2-1; TRBD2 matches at 13 bases. The CDR3 has 17 residues. The germline CDR1 and CDR2 sequences are SGHAT and FQNNGV. Unmatched junction bases numbered 4, after V lost 5 bases and J lost 0 bases. CDR3 nucleotide sequence: TGTGCCAGCAGCCGACTAGCGGGAGGCTCCTCCTACAATGAGCAGTTCTTC. It encodes CASSRLAGGSSYNEQFF.

The CDR3 loop is CASSQDQGQPQHF. Written as DNA, the CDR3 is TGCGCCAGCAGCCAAGATCAAGGTCAGCCCCAGCATTTT. The rearrangement uses TRBV4-3 and TRBJ1-5; D gene ambiguous. This CDR3 comprises 13 residues. The V end lost 0 bases, the J end lost 6 bases, and 6 bases lay between the germline ends. Germline CDR1 and CDR2: LGHNA and YSLEER.

The chain combines TRBV5-1 with TRBJ2-5; 11 nucleotides align to TRBD1. Germline V gene sequence: CDR1 SGHRS, CDR2 YFSETQ. The CDR3 is 15 residues long. J lost 0 bases, V lost 4 bases, and 2 bases had no gene match. CDR3 bases: TGCGCCAGCAGCGGGGACAGGGGGGACCAAGAGACCCAGTACTTC. This translates into CASSGDRGDQETQYF. The full variable domain, its missing parts supplied by reference TRBV5-1 and TRBJ2-5, is KAGVTQTPRYLIKTRGQQVTLSCSPISGHRSVSWYQQTPGQGLQFLFEYFSETQRNKGNFPGRFSGRQFSNSRSEMNVSTLELGDSALYLCASSGDRGDQETQYFGPGTRLLVL.

This clone was seen a few times. The rearrangement uses TRBV4-3 and TRBJ2-5; D perhaps matches TRBD2 (5 bases). Germline V gene data show CDR1 as LGHNA and CDR2 as YSLEER. V lost 4 bases and J 3 bases, leaving 12 bases between the germline ends. The CDR3 covers 14 residues. CDR3 loop: CASSPGNNEETQYF. The CDR3 DNA reads as TGCGCCAGCAGCCCCGGGAATAATGAAGAGACCCAGTACTTC.

Remarks on this clone: Other DNA sequences within the sample encode an identical CDR3. The chain combines TRBV9 with TRBJ2-2; D gene unclear. Trimming took off 6 bases at V and 2 bases at J, with 2 bases between the two ends. The V gene's germline CDR1 is SGDLS and CDR2 YYNGEE. This CDR3 is built from 11 residues. The CDR3 coding sequence is TGTGCCAGCACAAACACCGGGGAGCTGTTTTTT. Amino acid sequence: CASTNTGELFF.

The chain uses TRBV2 and TRBJ2-7; 10 nucleotides match TRBD2. Germline CDR1 and CDR2: SNHLY and FYNNEI. With V trimmed by 7 bases and J by 3 bases, 3 bases remained unmatched. The CDR3 totals 13 residues. The CDR3 reads CASKASGSYEQYF. The CDR3, as DNA: TGTGCCAGCAAAGCTAGCGGGAGCTACGAGCAGTACTTC.

The rearrangement joins TRBV5-6 to TRBJ2-1; 7 bases are a match to TRBD2. Germline CDR1 reads SGHDT; CDR2 reads YYEEEE. This CDR3 contains 17 residues. V was clipped by 3 bases and J by 3 bases; unmatched bases: 12. The CDR3, as DNA: TGTGCCAGCAGCTCTTCCTTAGCGGGTTTCTTCTACAATGAGCAGTTCTTC. Protein: CASSSSLAGFFYNEQFF.

The CDR3 sequence: CASRGGNEQFF. CDR3 DNA: TGTGCCAGCAGAGGGGGGAATGAGCAGTTCTTC. The rearrangement joins TRBV7-4 to TRBJ2-1; perhaps D is TRBD1 or TRBD2 (6 bases each). The length of the CDR3 is 11 residues. V was clipped by 6 bases and J by 7 bases, with 7 bases between them. Germline loops: CDR1 SGHVT, CDR2 SQSDAQ.

The CDR3 nucleotides are TGTGCCAGCACGAGCTCGAATACGCAGTATTTT. Amino acid sequence: CASTSSNTQYF. The chain recombines TRBV6-5 with TRBJ2-3; D not resolved. The CDR3 contains 11 residues. Trimming took 7 bases from V and 7 from J, leaving 9 bases between them. The germline V gene encodes CDR1 MNHEY and CDR2 SVGAGI.

The chain recombines TRBV19 with TRBJ2-1; 9 bases fit TRBD2. Germline V gene data show CDR1 as LNHDA and CDR2 as SQIVND (reference sequence). The CDR3 runs 16 residues. The V segment lost 0 bases and the J segment 4 bases; nucleotides outside the gene matches: 4. The CDR3 DNA is TGTGCCAGTAGTATAGATCCCCTAGCGGGATACAATGAGCAGTTCTTC. The encoded protein is CASSIDPLAGYNEQFF. The full variable domain, its missing parts supplied by reference TRBV19 and TRBJ2-1, is DGGITQSPKYLFRKEGQNVTLSCEQNLNHDAMYWYRQDPGQGLRLIYYSQIVNDFQKGDIAEGYSVSREKKESFPLTVTSAQKNPTAFYLCASSIDPLAGYNEQFFGPGTRLTVL.

The rearrangement uses TRBV6-5 and TRBJ1-1; D unresolved. The CDR3 consists of 13 residues. V was cut by 7 bases and J by 4 bases, with 13 bases left in between. Per the germline V gene, CDR1 is MNHEY and CDR2 is SVGAGI. CDR3 nucleotides: TGTGCCAGCACCGGAGCATGGAGCACTGAAGCTTTCTTT. It yields the protein CASTGAWSTEAFF.

This clone is a singleton in its sample. The gene calls are TRBV19 and TRBJ2-1; 7 nucleotides align to TRBD2. The CDR3 runs 15 residues. V lost 3 bases, J lost 5 bases, and 7 bases stayed unmatched. Germline V gene data show CDR1 as LNHDA and CDR2 as SQIVND (reference sequence). CDR3 loop: CASSIVGGVHNEQFF. CDR3 nucleotide sequence: TGTGCCAGTAGTATTGTGGGAGGGGTCCACAATGAGCAGTTCTTC.

This clone has only a few counts. The chain recombines TRBV13 with TRBJ1-4; 8 bases agree with TRBD1. The germline CDR1 and CDR2 sequences are PRHDT and FYEKMQ (reference sequence). The length of the CDR3 is 13 residues. Trimming cost V 6 bases and J 6 bases; bases outside gene matches: 3. The CDR3 sequence is CASSYRGDEKLFF. DNA for the CDR3: TGTGCCAGCAGTTACAGGGGGGATGAAAAACTGTTTTTT.

The J gene is TRBJ2-3, the V gene TRBV6-5; D is perhaps TRBD2 (5 bases). The germline V and J ends were trimmed by 7 bases and 1 base, with 12 bases remaining between them. Germline V gene lookup returns CDR1 MNHEY and CDR2 SVGAGI. The CDR3 is 14 amino acids. The CDR3 DNA is TGTGCCAGCACCCGGGGAGCGGGCACAGATACGCAGTATTTT. Translated: CASTRGAGTDTQYF.

The chain has TRBV6-5 and TRBJ2-3, with D perhaps matching TRBD2 (6 bases). Germline V gives CDR1 MNHEY, CDR2 SVGAGI. V was shortened by 2 bases and J by 10 bases, with 13 bases between the two germline ends. The CDR3 contains 13 residues. In DNA form, the CDR3 reads TGTGCCAGCAGTTACGGGTCCTGGGGGGCGCAGTATTTT. Translating gives CASSYGSWGAQYF.

Of note for this clone: A junction end diverges from the germline sequence, so it may reflect a read error. This sequence joins TRBV27 and TRBJ2-6, with D possibly being TRBD2 (5 bases). The germline V gene encodes CDR1 MNHEY and CDR2 SMNVEV (reference sequence). This CDR3 is 18 amino acids long. The CDR3 is CASSPSRVPFSRANVLTF. As DNA, the CDR3 is TGTGCCAGCAGTCCCTCGCGGGTCCCGTTCTCTAGGGCCAACGTCCTGACTTTC.

The chain combines TRBV5-2 with TRBJ1-2. TRBV5-2 is an annotated pseudogene. The CDR3 loop spans 16 amino acids. As DNA, the CDR3 is TGTGCCAGCAAACTGGTGGGAGTACGAAAGACCTATGGCTACACCTTC. This codes for CASKLVGVRKTYGYTF.

This rearrangement joins TRBV7-9 to TRBJ2-1; D gene unclear. Trimming took off 5 bases at V and 7 bases at J, with 12 bases between the two ends. CDR3 length: 13 residues. Germline V gene lookup returns CDR1 SEHNR and CDR2 FQNEAQ (reference sequence). Here the CDR3 reads CASSPPILNEQFF. CDR3 coding DNA: TGTGCCAGCAGCCCCCCTATCCTGAATGAGCAGTTCTTC.

This clone came up once. One end of the junction is discordant with germline, which a read error may explain. The chain uses TRBV29-1 and TRBJ1-4, with a weak D call TRBD1 (5 bases). Germline CDR1 is SQVTM and CDR2 is ANQGSEA. This CDR3 is built from 11 residues. Written as DNA, the CDR3 is TGCAGCGTTGAAGAGGATGGGGACGCGCTTTTT. Translated, it gives CSVEEDGDALF.

The rearrangement joins TRBV5-1 to TRBJ2-2; 13 positions match TRBD2. The CDR3 has 16 amino acids. V lost 2 bases and J lost 4; bases outside the gene matches: 2. Germline assignment: CDR1 SGHRS and CDR2 YFSETQ. Here the CDR3 DNA reads TGCGCCAGCAGCTTACTAGCGGGAGGGGCCACCGGGGAGCTGTTTTTT. It yields the protein CASSLLAGGATGELFF.

V and J are TRBV28 and TRBJ2-5; the match to TRBD2 covers 9 bases. Germline-derived CDR1 and CDR2 are MDHEN and SYDVKM. This CDR3 has 20 residues. V lost 5 bases to trimming and J lost 5 bases; unmatched junction nucleotides: 24. The CDR3 region is CASSLPKDPGLASEGETQYF. The DNA for the CDR3 is TGTGCCAGCAGTCTACCAAAGGACCCGGGACTAGCATCCGAAGGCGAGACCCAGTACTTC.

This rearrangement joins TRBV5-6 to TRBJ1-2, with D perhaps matching TRBD1 (5 bases). The CDR3 spans 15 residues. Germline CDR1 reads SGHDT; CDR2 reads YYEEEE. Trimming removed 4 bases at V and 3 bases at J, with 16 bases between. CDR3 sequence reads: CASSPGVGAYYGYTF. CDR3 nucleotides: TGTGCCAGCAGCCCTGGGGTCGGGGCCTACTATGGCTACACCTTC.

This chain uses TRBV10-3 with TRBJ2-2; D might be TRBD2 (5 bases). Per germline, CDR1 ENHRY and CDR2 SYGVKD. V shed 8 bases and J shed 6 bases, with 7 bases lying between them. This CDR3 spans 11 amino acids. The CDR3 region has the DNA TGTGCCATCGCGGAGGCCGGGGAGCTGTTTTTT. Amino acids: CAIAEAGELFF.

The chain joins TRBV6-1 to TRBJ2-1; 7 bases map to TRBD1. With 7 bases clipped from V and 8 bases from J, the junction kept 8 bases outside the gene matches. The CDR3 is 13 residues long. CDR1 and CDR2 (germline): MNHNS, SASEGT. The DNA of the CDR3 is TGTGCCAGCACCTTGACAGGGAACCATGAGCAGTTCTTC. It yields the protein CASTLTGNHEQFF.

The chain combines TRBV5-1 with TRBJ1-1; D is unclear. Trimming removed 0 bases at V and 1 base at J, with 4 bases between. Germline V lookup: CDR1 SGHRS, CDR2 YFSETQ. There are 13 residues in the CDR3. DNA of the CDR3: TGCGCCAGCAGCTTGGGCCCGAACACTGAAGCTTTCTTT. Its translation: CASSLGPNTEAFF.